The T cell receptor (beta chain) described here comes from a study of regulatory T cells in long-lasting Graves disease. This clonotype was detected a few times. This CDR3 has 13 residues. Germline V gene data show CDR1 as LGHNT and CDR2 as FRNRAP. V lost 6 bases and J lost 3, with 11 bases in between. Relying on iRepertoire HTBI primers and Arm-PCR of CDR3 regions, the team built TCR beta libraries. TCRdb analysed the multiplex PCR reads with MiXCR anew, one entry per CDR3 protein. The sample lists about 400,000 distinct CDR3 sequences; 15% were seen once. Noted time point: newly diagnosed GD, antithyroid drugs for less than 3 months. After RNA was extracted from PBMCs, the TCR library was made from it. In addition, the sample was reused for a study of T cells in Graves' hyperthyroidism and ophthalmopathy.

This clonotype was obtained from a woman aged 40 to 50 with Graves disease. Specimen: peripheral blood mononuclear cells (PBMCs), collected at new diagnosis, from a patient treated with antithyroid drugs. The rearrangement uses TRBV12-5 and TRBJ1-2; D gene unclear. The DNA of the CDR3 is TGTGCTAGTGGCCTAAGGGCATACTATGGCTACACCTTC. Translation gives CASGLRAYYGYTF.